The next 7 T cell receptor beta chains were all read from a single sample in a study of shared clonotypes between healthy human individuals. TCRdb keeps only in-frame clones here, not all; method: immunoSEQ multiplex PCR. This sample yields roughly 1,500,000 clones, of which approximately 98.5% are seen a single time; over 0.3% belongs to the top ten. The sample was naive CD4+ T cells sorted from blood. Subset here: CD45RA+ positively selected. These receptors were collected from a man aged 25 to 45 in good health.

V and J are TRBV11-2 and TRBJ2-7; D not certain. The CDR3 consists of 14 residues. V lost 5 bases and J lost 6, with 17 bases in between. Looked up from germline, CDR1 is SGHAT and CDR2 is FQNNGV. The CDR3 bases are TGTGCCAGCAGCCCCAGACTGGATTTGGTCGAGCAGTACTTC. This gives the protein CASSPRLDLVEQYF.

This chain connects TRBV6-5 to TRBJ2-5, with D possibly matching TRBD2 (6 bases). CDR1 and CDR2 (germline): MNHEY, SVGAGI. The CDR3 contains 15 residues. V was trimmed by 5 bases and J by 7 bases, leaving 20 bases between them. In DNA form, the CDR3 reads TGTGCCAGCAGTCCTCCGGGGGTGGTTCGTGGGACCCAGTACTTC. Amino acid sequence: CASSPPGVVRGTQYF.

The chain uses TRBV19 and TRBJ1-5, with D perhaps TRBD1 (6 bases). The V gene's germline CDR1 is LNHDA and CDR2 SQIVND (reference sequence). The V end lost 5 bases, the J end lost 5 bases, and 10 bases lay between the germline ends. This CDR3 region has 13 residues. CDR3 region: CASSWGQHQPQHF. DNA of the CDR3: TGTGCCAGTAGTTGGGGGCAGCATCAGCCCCAGCATTTT.

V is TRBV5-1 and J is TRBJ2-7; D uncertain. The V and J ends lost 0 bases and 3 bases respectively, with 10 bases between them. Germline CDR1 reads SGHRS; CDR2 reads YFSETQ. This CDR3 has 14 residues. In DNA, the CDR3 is TGCGCCAGCAGCTTGGCCGAAGGCGTCTACGAGCAGTACTTC. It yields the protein CASSLAEGVYEQYF.

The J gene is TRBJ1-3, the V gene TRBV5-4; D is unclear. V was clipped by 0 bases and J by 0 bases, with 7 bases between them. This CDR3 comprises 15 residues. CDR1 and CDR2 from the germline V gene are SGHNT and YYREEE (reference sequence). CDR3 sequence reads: CASSLGQNSGNTIYF. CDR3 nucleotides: TGTGCCAGCAGCTTGGGGCAAAACTCTGGAAACACCATATATTTT.

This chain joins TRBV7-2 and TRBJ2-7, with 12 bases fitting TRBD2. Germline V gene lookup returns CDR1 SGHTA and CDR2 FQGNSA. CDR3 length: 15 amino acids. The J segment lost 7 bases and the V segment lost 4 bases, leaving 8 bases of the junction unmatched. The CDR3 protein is CASSYLAGGLGEQYF. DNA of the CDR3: TGTGCCAGCAGCTATCTAGCGGGAGGGCTGGGGGAGCAGTACTTC.

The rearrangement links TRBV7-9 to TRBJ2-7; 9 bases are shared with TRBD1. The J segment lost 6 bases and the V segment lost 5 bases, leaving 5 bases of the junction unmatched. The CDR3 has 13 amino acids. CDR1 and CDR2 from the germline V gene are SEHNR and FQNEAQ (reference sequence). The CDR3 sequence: CASSAGQGREQYF. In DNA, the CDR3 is TGTGCCAGCAGCGCGGGACAGGGCCGCGAGCAGTACTTC.